This is a list of T cell receptor beta chains from one sample in a study of blood T cell repertoires in COVID-19. The method was immunoSEQ multiplex PCR; TCRdb's version includes in-frame clones alone and lacks a portion of them. The sample has nearly 350,000 clones; about four fifths are singletons. Sequenced sample: peripheral blood. These receptors all stem from a man aged 25 to 40 with active or convalescent COVID-19. The CDR3 runs from the conserved cysteine through the conserved F or W. D genes are given only for firm matches. Where a row states a size, it is once, few, many or the class of an expanded clone; other rows omit it.

v_gene: TRBV2; j_gene: TRBJ1-5; d_gene: -; abundance: -; CDR3nt: TGTGCCAGCAGTCTTAACAGGGCTAATAGCAATCAGCCCCAGCATTTT; CDR3aa: CASSLNRANSNQPQHF
v_gene: TRBV12-2; j_gene: TRBJ1-2; d_gene: -; abundance: -; CDR3nt: TGTGCAAGTCGTTCGCTGGGGACAGGGAGGGCGAAAAGTGGTTATGGCTACACCTTC; CDR3aa: CASRSLGTGRAKSGYGYTF
v_gene: TRBV30; j_gene: TRBJ1-2; d_gene: TRBD1; abundance: -; CDR3nt: TGTGCCTGGAGCGGACAGGGTAACGGCTACACCTTC; CDR3aa: CAWSGQGNGYTF
v_gene: TRBV11-3; j_gene: TRBJ2-2; d_gene: TRBD1; abundance: -; CDR3nt: TGTGCCAGCAGCTTGGGGACTTGGACAGGGGAGAACACCGGGGAGCTGTTTTTT; CDR3aa: CASSLGTWTGENTGELFF
v_gene: TRBV3-1/TRBV3-2; j_gene: TRBJ2-3; d_gene: -; abundance: -; CDR3nt: TGTGCCAGCAGCTCAGGGGCAGATACGCAGTATTTT; CDR3aa: CASSSGADTQYF
v_gene: TRBV28; j_gene: TRBJ1-1; d_gene: -; abundance: -; CDR3nt: TGTGCCAGCAGCCCAGAGAACACTGAAGCTTTCTTT; CDR3aa: CASSPENTEAFF
v_gene: TRBV30; j_gene: TRBJ2-7; d_gene: TRBD2; abundance: -; CDR3nt: TGTGCCTGGAGTGTAATGACTAGCGGGCCCTACGAGCAGTACTTC; CDR3aa: CAWSVMTSGPYEQYF
v_gene: TRBV7-2; j_gene: TRBJ2-7; d_gene: -; abundance: -; CDR3nt: TGTGCCAGCAGCTTGGCAGGCACCGGCACTTTCTACGAGCAGTACTTC; CDR3aa: CASSLAGTGTFYEQYF
v_gene: TRBV6-5; j_gene: TRBJ2-7; d_gene: -; abundance: -; CDR3nt: TGTGCCAGCAGCAGAAGCCTCGGGGAGGAGCAGTACTTC; CDR3aa: CASSRSLGEEQYF
v_gene: TRBV4-2; j_gene: TRBJ1-3; d_gene: -; abundance: -; CDR3nt: TGTGCCAGCTCATGGCAGGGGGGAAACACCATATATTTT; CDR3aa: CASSWQGGNTIYF
v_gene: TRBV18; j_gene: TRBJ2-3; d_gene: TRBD1; abundance: -; CDR3nt: TGTGCCAGCTCACCGGGGGACAGGGGGGCAGATACGCAGTATTTT; CDR3aa: CASSPGDRGADTQYF
v_gene: TRBV7-2; j_gene: TRBJ2-7; d_gene: TRBD2; abundance: -; CDR3nt: TGTGCCAGCAGCCCCCGACGCGGGAGGGGCCTCTACGAGCAGTACTTC; CDR3aa: CASSPRRGRGLYEQYF
v_gene: TRBV2; j_gene: TRBJ2-7; d_gene: TRBD2; abundance: -; CDR3nt: TGTGCCAGCAGCGAATATAGCGGGCCCTACGAGCAGTACTTC; CDR3aa: CASSEYSGPYEQYF
v_gene: TRBV4-1; j_gene: TRBJ2-5; d_gene: TRBD2; abundance: -; CDR3nt: TGCGCCAGCAGCCAAGAAACTAGCGGCAATCGGGAGACCCAGTACTTC; CDR3aa: CASSQETSGNRETQYF
v_gene: TRBV7-9; j_gene: TRBJ2-7; d_gene: -; abundance: -; CDR3nt: TGTGCCAGCAGCCCTCCTGTGACAGGAATCTACGAGCAGTACTTC; CDR3aa: CASSPPVTGIYEQYF
v_gene: TRBV27; j_gene: TRBJ1-5; d_gene: TRBD1; abundance: -; CDR3nt: TGTGCCAGCAGTCGACAGGGGGCGCTGAGTCAGCCCCAGCATTTT; CDR3aa: CASSRQGALSQPQHF
v_gene: TRBV7-8; j_gene: TRBJ2-1; d_gene: TRBD1; abundance: -; CDR3nt: TGTGCCAGCAGCTTACGTTGGACAGGCGATAGAAGGAATGAGCAGTTCTTC; CDR3aa: CASSLRWTGDRRNEQFF
v_gene: TRBV21-1; j_gene: TRBJ2-7; d_gene: -; abundance: -; CDR3nt: TGTGCCACCCCTACTCCCTACGAGCAGTACTTC; CDR3aa: CATPTPYEQYF
v_gene: TRBV6-1; j_gene: TRBJ2-2; d_gene: TRBD2; abundance: -; CDR3nt: TGTGCCAGCAGTGCCCCAACTAGCGGGGGGGACACCGGGGAGCTGTTTTTT; CDR3aa: CASSAPTSGGDTGELFF
v_gene: TRBV5-1; j_gene: TRBJ2-1; d_gene: -; abundance: -; CDR3nt: TGCGCCAGCAGCCTCAATATAGGGGAATCGAGCTCCTACAATGAGCAGTTCTTC; CDR3aa: CASSLNIGESSSYNEQFF
v_gene: TRBV10-3; j_gene: TRBJ1-6; d_gene: -; abundance: -; CDR3nt: TGTGCCATCAGTGAGTCGATCCTAAATTCACCCCTCCACTTT; CDR3aa: CAISESILNSPLHF
v_gene: TRBV11-2; j_gene: TRBJ1-2; d_gene: TRBD1; abundance: -; CDR3nt: TGTGCCAGCAGCTTAGTTCAGGGCAGGGGGCGCGAATATGGCTACACCTTC; CDR3aa: CASSLVQGRGREYGYTF
v_gene: TRBV6-2/TRBV6-3; j_gene: TRBJ2-7; d_gene: TRBD1; abundance: -; CDR3nt: TGTGCCAGCAGTTACACAAAGGGACAGCCTACCTACGAGCAGTACTTC; CDR3aa: CASSYTKGQPTYEQYF
v_gene: TRBV13; j_gene: TRBJ2-3; d_gene: TRBD2; abundance: -; CDR3nt: TGTGCCAGCAGCGCCGGACTAGGAGGCACAGATACGCAGTATTTT; CDR3aa: CASSAGLGGTDTQYF
v_gene: TRBV6-2/TRBV6-3; j_gene: TRBJ2-2; d_gene: -; abundance: -; CDR3nt: TGTGCCAGCAGTTATGTCCGACTAACGGATTTCACCGGGGAGCTGTTTTTT; CDR3aa: CASSYVRLTDFTGELFF
v_gene: TRBV9; j_gene: TRBJ1-2; d_gene: TRBD1; abundance: -; CDR3nt: TGTGCCAGCAGCCCGACAGGGGGTAACTATGGCTACACCTTC; CDR3aa: CASSPTGGNYGYTF
v_gene: TRBV5-6; j_gene: TRBJ2-1; d_gene: TRBD2; abundance: -; CDR3nt: TGTGCCAGCACACCCGGGACTAACCCCTACAATGAGCAGTTCTTC; CDR3aa: CASTPGTNPYNEQFF
v_gene: TRBV7-9; j_gene: TRBJ2-5; d_gene: -; abundance: -; CDR3nt: TGTGCCAGCAGCTCCTATACCCGTTGGTCCCAGTACTTC; CDR3aa: CASSSYTRWSQYF
v_gene: TRBV9; j_gene: TRBJ2-2; d_gene: -; abundance: -; CDR3nt: TGTGCCAGCAGCGCTTCGATCAGGGCCGCGAACACCGGGGAGCTGTTTTTT; CDR3aa: CASSASIRAANTGELFF
v_gene: TRBV7-2; j_gene: TRBJ2-1; d_gene: -; abundance: once; CDR3nt: TGTGCCAGCAGCTCGCCCGGGACAATGCCGTTCTTC; CDR3aa: CASSSPGTMPFF
v_gene: TRBV6-6; j_gene: TRBJ2-7; d_gene: TRBD1; abundance: -; CDR3nt: TGTGCCAGCAGCCCCGGGACAGACTTGGAGCAGTACTTC; CDR3aa: CASSPGTDLEQYF
v_gene: TRBV2; j_gene: TRBJ2-7; d_gene: TRBD2; abundance: -; CDR3nt: TGTGCCAGCGGGGGACTAGCGGGGGGTGAGCAGTACTTC; CDR3aa: CASGGLAGGEQYF
v_gene: TRBV30; j_gene: TRBJ2-2; d_gene: TRBD2; abundance: -; CDR3nt: TGTGCCTGGGGGGGAGGGGACACCGGGGAGCTGTTTTTT; CDR3aa: CAWGGGDTGELFF
v_gene: TRBV29-1; j_gene: TRBJ2-7; d_gene: TRBD1; abundance: -; CDR3nt: TGCAGCGTTGAAGAAAGCGGGACAGGGAGGAGGGGGGAGCAGTACTTC; CDR3aa: CSVEESGTGRRGEQYF
v_gene: TRBV3-1/TRBV3-2; j_gene: TRBJ1-3; d_gene: -; abundance: -; CDR3nt: TGTGCCAGCAGCCAAGATTACAGGGCTGGAAACACCATATATTTT; CDR3aa: CASSQDYRAGNTIYF
v_gene: TRBV29-1; j_gene: TRBJ1-1; d_gene: -; abundance: -; CDR3nt: TGCAGCGCCCACCAGGGGTGGACTGAAGCTTTCTTT; CDR3aa: CSAHQGWTEAFF
v_gene: TRBV7-8; j_gene: TRBJ2-7; d_gene: -; abundance: -; CDR3nt: TGTGCCAGCAGCTTGTCCGGGGGCTCCTACGAGCAGTACTTC; CDR3aa: CASSLSGGSYEQYF
v_gene: TRBV6-5; j_gene: TRBJ1-3; d_gene: -; abundance: -; CDR3nt: TGTGCCAGCAGTTACGGCGCAGGGCGGGGAAACACCATATATTTT; CDR3aa: CASSYGAGRGNTIYF
v_gene: TRBV24-1; j_gene: TRBJ2-3; d_gene: -; abundance: few; CDR3nt: TGTGCCACCAGTGGCAGTGCTTCAGATACGCAGTATTTT; CDR3aa: CATSGSASDTQYF
v_gene: TRBV7-2; j_gene: TRBJ2-7; d_gene: TRBD2; abundance: -; CDR3nt: TGTGCCAGCAGCTTAGGCCTAGCGGGCTACGAGCAGTACTTC; CDR3aa: CASSLGLAGYEQYF
v_gene: TRBV9; j_gene: TRBJ2-7; d_gene: -; abundance: -; CDR3nt: TGTGCCAGCAGCGCACCGGGCTACGAGCAGTACTTC; CDR3aa: CASSAPGYEQYF
v_gene: TRBV4-2; j_gene: TRBJ2-1; d_gene: TRBD2; abundance: -; CDR3nt: TGTGCCAGCAGCCCACGGACTAGCGGGGTCGATGAGCAGTTCTTC; CDR3aa: CASSPRTSGVDEQFF
v_gene: TRBV25-1; j_gene: TRBJ2-1; d_gene: -; abundance: once; CDR3nt: TGTGCCAGCAAGCGGGCAGGGGGCTACAATGAGCAGTTCTTC; CDR3aa: CASKRAGGYNEQFF
v_gene: TRBV7-9; j_gene: TRBJ1-2; d_gene: -; abundance: -; CDR3nt: TGTGCCAGCAGCTTAGAACTCCGTGGCTACACCTTC; CDR3aa: CASSLELRGYTF
v_gene: TRBV7-9; j_gene: TRBJ1-1; d_gene: TRBD1; abundance: -; CDR3nt: TGTGCCAGCAGCTTAGTGGGACAGGGAGTTGGGACTGAAGCTTTCTTT; CDR3aa: CASSLVGQGVGTEAFF
v_gene: TRBV4-1; j_gene: TRBJ1-2; d_gene: TRBD1; abundance: -; CDR3nt: TGCGCCAGCAGCGCTACCGGGACAGCCAGCAAAGGCTACACCTTC; CDR3aa: CASSATGTASKGYTF
v_gene: TRBV24-1; j_gene: TRBJ2-5; d_gene: TRBD1; abundance: -; CDR3nt: TGTGCCACCAGTGAGGCCGGGACAGGGCCCCGGGAGACCCAGTACTTC; CDR3aa: CATSEAGTGPRETQYF